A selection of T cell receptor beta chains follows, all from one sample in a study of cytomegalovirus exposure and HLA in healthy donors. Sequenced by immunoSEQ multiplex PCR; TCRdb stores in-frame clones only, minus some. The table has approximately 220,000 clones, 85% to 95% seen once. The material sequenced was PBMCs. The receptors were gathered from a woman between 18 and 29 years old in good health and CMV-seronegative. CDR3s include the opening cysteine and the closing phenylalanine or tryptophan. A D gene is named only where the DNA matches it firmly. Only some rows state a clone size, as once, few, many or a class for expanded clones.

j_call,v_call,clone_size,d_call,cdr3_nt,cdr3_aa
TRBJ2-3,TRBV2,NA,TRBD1,TGTGCCAGCAGCCGGGACAGACGCACAGATACGCAGTATTTT,CASSRDRRTDTQYF
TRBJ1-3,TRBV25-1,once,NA,TGTGCCAGCAGTGCCCCATCTGGAAACACCATATATTTT,CASSAPSGNTIYF
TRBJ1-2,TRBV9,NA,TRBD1,TGTGCCAGCAGCGTACTAGCCGGGACAGGGGGTGATGGCTACACCTTC,CASSVLAGTGGDGYTF
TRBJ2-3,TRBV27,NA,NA,TGTGCCAGCAGTTTAAGGCGAGCGACCTACACAGATACGCAGTATTTT,CASSLRRATYTDTQYF
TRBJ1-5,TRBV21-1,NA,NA,TGTGCCAGCAGCAAATTGGACAGGGATAGCAATCAGCCCCAGCATTTT,CASSKLDRDSNQPQHF
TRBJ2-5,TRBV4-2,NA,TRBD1,TGTGCCAGCAGCCTCGGGACAGGGGAAGGCCAGTACTTC,CASSLGTGEGQYF
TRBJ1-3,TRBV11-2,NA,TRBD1,TGTGCCAGCAGACGGACAGGGGCTGGAAACACCATATATTTT,CASRRTGAGNTIYF
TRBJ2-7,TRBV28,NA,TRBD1,TGTGCCAGCAGTCATCCGGGACAGGGGGCATCCTACGAGCAGTACTTC,CASSHPGQGASYEQYF
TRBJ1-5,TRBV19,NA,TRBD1,TGTGCCAGTAGTATCACAACAGGGGGGGGTCAGCCCCAGCATTTT,CASSITTGGGQPQHF
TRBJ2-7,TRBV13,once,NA,TGTGCCAGCAGCTCATCTGGGCGGGTTTACGAGCAGTACTTC,CASSSSGRVYEQYF
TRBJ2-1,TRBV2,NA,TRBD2,TGTGCCAGCAGTGTTATTAGCGGGAGCCCCCACAATGAGCAGTTCTTC,CASSVISGSPHNEQFF
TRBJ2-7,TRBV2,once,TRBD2,TGTGCCAGCAGCCCCCCCAGCGGGAGGAGACACGAGCAGTACTTC,CASSPPSGRRHEQYF
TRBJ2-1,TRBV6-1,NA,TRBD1,TGTGCCAGCAGTGACCGGGACAGTGGCCACAATGAGCAGTTCTTC,CASSDRDSGHNEQFF
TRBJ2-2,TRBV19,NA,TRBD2,TGTGCCAGTAGTATGGGCGGGAGGGCTGGCGGGGAGCTGTTTTTT,CASSMGGRAGGELFF
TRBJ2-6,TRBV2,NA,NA,TGTGCCAGCACCCCGAATAGACGGGACTGGGGGGCCAACGTCCTGACTTTC,CASTPNRRDWGANVLTF
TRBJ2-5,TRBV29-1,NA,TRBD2,TGCAGCGTTGAAAGGATCGGCCGACTAGCCGAAGAGACCCAGTACTTC,CSVERIGRLAEETQYF
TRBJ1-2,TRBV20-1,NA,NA,TGCAGTGCGCCGGGCAAGGGGAGCTACACCTTC,CSAPGKGSYTF
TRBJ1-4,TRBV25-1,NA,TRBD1,TGTGCCTCCGCCAGGGGGCCCATGGAAAAACTGTTTTTT,CASARGPMEKLFF
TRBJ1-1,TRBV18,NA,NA,TGTGCCAGCTCACCAACGGGAGGAGCTTTCTTT,CASSPTGGAFF
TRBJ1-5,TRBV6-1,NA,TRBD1,TGTGCCAGCAGGGACCTACAGGGGCGCAATCAGCCCCAGCATTTT,CASRDLQGRNQPQHF
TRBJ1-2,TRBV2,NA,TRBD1,TGTGCCAGCAATGGACAGGGTGTGGGGGTTTATGGCTACACCTTC,CASNGQGVGVYGYTF
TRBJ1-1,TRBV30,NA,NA,TGTGCCTGGAATGCGGAGGGCACTGAAGCTTTCTTT,CAWNAEGTEAFF
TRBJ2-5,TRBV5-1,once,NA,TGCGCCAGCAGCTCTAGGACTAGAGGGGGAGAGACCCAGTACTTC,CASSSRTRGGETQYF
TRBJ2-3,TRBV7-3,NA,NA,TGTGCCAGCAGCTTAACCCGTAGCGGCACAGATACGCAGTATTTT,CASSLTRSGTDTQYF
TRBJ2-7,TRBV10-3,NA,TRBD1,TGTGCCATCAGTGACCCGGGACAGGGGAACTCCTACGAGCAGTACTTC,CAISDPGQGNSYEQYF
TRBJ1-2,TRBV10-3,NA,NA,TGTGCCATCAGTGAAGGGGACTATGGCTACACCTTC,CAISEGDYGYTF
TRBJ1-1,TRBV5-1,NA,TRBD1,TGCGCCAGCAGCTTGGAGAGACAGGGTTCGGCTTTCTTT,CASSLERQGSAFF
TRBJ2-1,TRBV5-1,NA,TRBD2,TGCGCCAGCAGCACCTCTCTAGCGGGAGGGATCCTCTACAATGAGCAGTTCTTC,CASSTSLAGGILYNEQFF